Given below is one T cell receptor beta chain in context. Clones were sequenced by immunoSEQ multiplex PCR, and TCRdb holds only the in-frame ones, with some missing. The sample yields nearly 2 million clones, roughly 94% seen once. CD8 cells classed as naive were CD45RO-negative and positively selected for CCR7, excluding terminally differentiated effector memory CD45RA+ cells. This entry comes from a study of shared clonotypes between healthy human individuals. The CDR3 extends over 16 amino acids. CDR1 SGHDT and CDR2 YYEEEE come from the germline V gene. The junction had 5 bases not matched to a gene; V was cut back by 3 bases and J by 3 bases.

This sequence joins TRBV5-6 and TRBJ2-5; TRBD2 agrees at 13 bases. The receptor was derived from a man between 18 and 35 years old in good health. Sequenced sample: naive CD8+ T cells sorted from blood. The CDR3 coding sequence is TGTGCCAGCAGCTGGGGGACTAGCGGGGTGAAAGAGACCCAGTACTTC. It specifies CASSWGTSGVKETQYF. The full variable domain, completed using reference TRBV5-6 and TRBJ2-5, is DAGVTQSPTHLIKTRGQQVTLRCSPKSGHDTVSWYQQALGQGPQFIFQYYEEEERQRGNFPDRFSGHQFPNYSSELNVNALLLGDSALYLCASSWGTSGVKETQYFGPGTRLLVL.